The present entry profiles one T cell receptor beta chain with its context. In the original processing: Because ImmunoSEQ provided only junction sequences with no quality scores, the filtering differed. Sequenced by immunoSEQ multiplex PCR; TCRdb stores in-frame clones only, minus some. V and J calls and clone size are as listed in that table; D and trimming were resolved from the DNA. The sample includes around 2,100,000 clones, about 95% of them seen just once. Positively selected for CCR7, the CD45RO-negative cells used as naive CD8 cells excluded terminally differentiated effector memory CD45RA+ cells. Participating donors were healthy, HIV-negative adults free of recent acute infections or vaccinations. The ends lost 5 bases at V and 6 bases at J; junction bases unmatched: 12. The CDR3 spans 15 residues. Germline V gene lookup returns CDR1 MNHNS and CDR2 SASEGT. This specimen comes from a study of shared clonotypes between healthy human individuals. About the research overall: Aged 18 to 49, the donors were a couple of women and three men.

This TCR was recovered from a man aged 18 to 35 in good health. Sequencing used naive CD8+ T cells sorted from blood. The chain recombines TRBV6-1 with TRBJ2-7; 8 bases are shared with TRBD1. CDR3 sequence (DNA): TGTGCCAGCAGTACCTGGACAGGGTTAGTCGGCGAGCAGTACTTC. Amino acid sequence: CASSTWTGLVGEQYF.